This T cell receptor (beta chain) is from a study of cytomegalovirus exposure and HLA in healthy donors. PCR employed 60 Vbeta and 13 Jbeta primers. Data came from immunoSEQ multiplex PCR; TCRdb stores just in-frame clones and leaves some out. The repertoire holds around 140,000 clones, with around 90% as singletons. Sequencing used PBMCs. This receptor was identified in a woman in her thirties or forties in good health and CMV-seronegative.

In DNA form, the CDR3 reads TGTGCCAGCAGAACCACGGACTATGGCTACACCTTC. Translating gives CASRTTDYGYTF. The V and J genes are TRBV28 and TRBJ1-2, with D uncertain. Germline loops: CDR1 MDHEN, CDR2 SYDVKM. This CDR3 spans 12 amino acids. The ends were cut back, 6 bases at V and 3 bases at J, with 8 bases in the middle.